This T cell receptor (beta chain) stems from a study of cytomegalovirus exposure and HLA in healthy donors. Note on this clone: Antigen: not known.

Findings of the study overall: Accurate prediction of most subjects' HLA-A and HLA-B alleles from TCR beta sequences was reported.

Germline CDR1 is MNHEY and CDR2 is SVGAGI. The CDR3 length is 15 residues. V dropped 5 bases and J dropped 7; count of bases not matched to a gene: 8. PCR used 60 Vbeta primers and 13 Jbeta primers. The repertoire was sequenced with immunoSEQ multiplex PCR; TCRdb's copy has only in-frame clones and lacks some. The table shows approximately 190,000 clones, with about 87% occurring only once. The sequencing input was PBMCs. The sequence derives from a man between 25 and 39 years old in good health and CMV-seronegative. This chain uses TRBV6-5 with TRBJ2-1; 10 nucleotides match TRBD1. As DNA, the CDR3 is TGTGCCAGCAGTCCTCGACAGGGGGCGCGTAATGAGCAGTTCTTC. This translates into CASSPRQGARNEQFF.